This T cell receptor (beta chain) was sequenced during a study of cytomegalovirus exposure and HLA in healthy donors. Study-wide results and limits: Rare sequences made up most TCRs, while some public TCRs were found in many donors. In a later analysis, V- and J-gene trimming of beta chains associated with a DCLRE1C missense variant, replicated independently.

This clone was seen a few times. Antigen unknown. It was with 60 Vbeta and 13 Jbeta primers that the PCR ran. Generated by immunoSEQ multiplex PCR, the TCRdb table keeps only in-frame clones and is missing some. The top ten hold about 1.3% of the sample, which has 150,000 to 200,000 clones, roughly 80% seen once. Per germline, CDR1 LGHNA and CDR2 YSLEER. The CDR3 is 16 residues long. Trimming pared 2 bases from V and 2 bases from J, leaving 15 bases between. The sample comprised PBMCs. V usage is TRBV4-3 and J usage is TRBJ1-1; weak D call: TRBD1 (5 bases). This receptor was obtained from a woman aged 50 to 60 in good health and CMV-seronegative. The CDR3 loop reads CASSQRLIGANTEAFF. The CDR3 region has the DNA TGCGCCAGCAGCCAAAGATTAATAGGGGCAAACACTGAAGCTTTCTTT.